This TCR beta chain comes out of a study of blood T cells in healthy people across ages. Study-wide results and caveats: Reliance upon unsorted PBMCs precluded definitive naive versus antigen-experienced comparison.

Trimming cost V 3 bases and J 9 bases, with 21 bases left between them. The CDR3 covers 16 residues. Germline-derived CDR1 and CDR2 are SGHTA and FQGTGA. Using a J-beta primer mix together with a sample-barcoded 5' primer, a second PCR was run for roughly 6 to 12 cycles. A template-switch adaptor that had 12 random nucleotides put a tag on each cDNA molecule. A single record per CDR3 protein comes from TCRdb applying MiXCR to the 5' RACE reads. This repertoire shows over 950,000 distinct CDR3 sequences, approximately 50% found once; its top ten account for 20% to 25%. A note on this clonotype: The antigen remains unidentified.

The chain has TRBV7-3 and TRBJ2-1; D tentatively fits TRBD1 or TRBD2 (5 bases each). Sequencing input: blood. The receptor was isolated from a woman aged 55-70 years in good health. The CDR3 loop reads CASSFDPGTPQGEQFF. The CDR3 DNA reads TGTGCCAGCAGCTTTGACCCCGGGACCCCCCAGGGTGAGCAGTTCTTC.